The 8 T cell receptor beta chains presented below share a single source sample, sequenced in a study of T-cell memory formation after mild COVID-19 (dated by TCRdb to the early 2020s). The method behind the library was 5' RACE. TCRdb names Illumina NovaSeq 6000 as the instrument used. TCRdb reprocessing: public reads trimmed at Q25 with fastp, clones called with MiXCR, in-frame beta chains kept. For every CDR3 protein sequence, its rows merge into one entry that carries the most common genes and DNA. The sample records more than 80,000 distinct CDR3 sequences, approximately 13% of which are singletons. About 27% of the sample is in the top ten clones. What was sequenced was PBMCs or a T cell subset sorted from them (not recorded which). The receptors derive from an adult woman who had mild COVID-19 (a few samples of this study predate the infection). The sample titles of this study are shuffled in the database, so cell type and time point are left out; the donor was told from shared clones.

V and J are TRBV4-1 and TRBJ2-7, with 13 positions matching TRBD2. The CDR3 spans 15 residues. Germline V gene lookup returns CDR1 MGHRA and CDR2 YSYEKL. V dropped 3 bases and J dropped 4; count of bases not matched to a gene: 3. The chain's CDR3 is CASSQMTSGGYEQYF. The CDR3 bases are TGCGCCAGCAGCCAGATGACTAGCGGGGGGTACGAGCAGTACTTC.

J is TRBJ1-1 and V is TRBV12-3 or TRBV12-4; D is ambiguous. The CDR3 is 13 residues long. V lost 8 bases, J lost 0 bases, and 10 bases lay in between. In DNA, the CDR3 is TGTGCCAGCCGGTTAATAATGAACACTGAAGCTTTCTTT. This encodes CASRLIMNTEAFF.

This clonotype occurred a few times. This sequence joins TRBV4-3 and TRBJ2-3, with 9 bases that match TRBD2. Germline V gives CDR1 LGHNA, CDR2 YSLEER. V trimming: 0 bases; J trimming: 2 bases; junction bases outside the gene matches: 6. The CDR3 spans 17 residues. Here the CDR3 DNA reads TGCGCCAGCAGCCAAGATTTGCGGGAGGGCCTCACAGATACGCAGTATTTT. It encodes CASSQDLREGLTDTQYF.

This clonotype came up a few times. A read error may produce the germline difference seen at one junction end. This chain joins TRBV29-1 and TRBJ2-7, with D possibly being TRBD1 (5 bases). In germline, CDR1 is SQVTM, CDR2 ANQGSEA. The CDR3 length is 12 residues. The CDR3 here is CSVEDSPYEQYF. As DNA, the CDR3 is TGCAGCGTCGAAGACAGCCCCTACGAGCAGTACTTC.

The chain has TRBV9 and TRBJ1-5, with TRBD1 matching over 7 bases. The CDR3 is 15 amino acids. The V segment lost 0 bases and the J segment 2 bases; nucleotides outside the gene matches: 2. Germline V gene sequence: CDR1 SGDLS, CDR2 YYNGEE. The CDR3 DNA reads TGTGCCAGCAGCGTAGGACAGGGTGGCAATCAGCCCCAGCATTTT. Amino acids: CASSVGQGGNQPQHF.

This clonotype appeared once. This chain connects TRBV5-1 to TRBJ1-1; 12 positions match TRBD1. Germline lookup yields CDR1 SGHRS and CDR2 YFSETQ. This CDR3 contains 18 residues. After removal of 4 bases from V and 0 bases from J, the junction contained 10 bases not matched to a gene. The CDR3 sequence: CASSGGDRGRPMNTEAFF. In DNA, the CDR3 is TGCGCCAGCAGCGGCGGGGACAGGGGGCGTCCGATGAACACTGAAGCTTTCTTT.

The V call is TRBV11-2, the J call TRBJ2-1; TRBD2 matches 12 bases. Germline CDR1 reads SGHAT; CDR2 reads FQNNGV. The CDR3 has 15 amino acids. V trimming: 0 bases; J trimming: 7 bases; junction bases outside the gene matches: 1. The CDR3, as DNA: TGTGCCAGCAGCTTAGAAACTAGCGGGAGGAATGAGCAGTTCTTC. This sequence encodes CASSLETSGRNEQFF.

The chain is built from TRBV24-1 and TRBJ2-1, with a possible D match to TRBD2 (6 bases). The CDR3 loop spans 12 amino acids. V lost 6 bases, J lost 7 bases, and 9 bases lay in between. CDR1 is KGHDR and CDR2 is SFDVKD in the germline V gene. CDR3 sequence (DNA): TGTGCCACCAGTTGGAGGGGAAATGAGCAGTTCTTC. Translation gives CATSWRGNEQFF.